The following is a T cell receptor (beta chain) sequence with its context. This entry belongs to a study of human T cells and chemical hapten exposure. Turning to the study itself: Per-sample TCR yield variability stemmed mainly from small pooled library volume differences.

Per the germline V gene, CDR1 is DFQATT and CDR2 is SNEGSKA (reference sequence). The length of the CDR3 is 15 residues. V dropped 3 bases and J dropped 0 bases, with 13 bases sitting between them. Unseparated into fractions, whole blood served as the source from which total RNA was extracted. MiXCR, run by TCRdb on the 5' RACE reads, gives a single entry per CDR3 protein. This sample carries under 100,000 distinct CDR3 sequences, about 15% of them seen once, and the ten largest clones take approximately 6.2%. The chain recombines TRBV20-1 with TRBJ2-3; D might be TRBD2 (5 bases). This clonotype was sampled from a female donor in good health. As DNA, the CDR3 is TGCAGTGCTAGCTCTCCGGGATCTAGCACAGATACGCAGTATTTT. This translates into CSASSPGSSTDTQYF.